The clone carrying this TCR beta chain was picked up many times. Its cognate antigen is unknown. The CDR3 sequence is 15 residues long. Trimming took off 3 bases at V and 3 bases at J, with 12 bases between the two ends. CDR1 is SGDLS, CDR2 YYNGEE, per germline. This sample stems from a study of human T cells and chemical hapten exposure. Across the study: Each patch test put 0.01% DPC on the upper back, and results were read at 6 days. The study traced per-sample TCR yield variation mainly to small differences in pooled library volumes.

TCRdb reprocessed the RACE reads with MiXCR, giving one entry per CDR3 protein. This sample yields about 68,000 distinct CDR3 sequences, of which over 9.5% are seen a single time; approximately 5.5% belongs to the top ten. Time point here: pre-sensitization, week 0. Specified treatment: therapeutic diphenylcyclopropenone sensitization with weekly scalp DPC. Study findings and constraints: Higher patch test scores went with higher counts of PT1 expanded TCRs. Sensitizing with DPC caused no change in TCRs above 1 in 1000 frequency.

The chain recombines TRBV9 with TRBJ1-4; a possible D gene is TRBD1 (5 bases). The material was whole blood, obtained in connection with sensitization to the hapten diphenylcyclopropenone (DPC). The sequence derives from a woman aged 45-60 years with alopecia areata. Some clones in this sample may be carry-over from other donors' samples. The CDR3 DNA follows: TGTGCCAGCAGCGCGGGCCGAGGGGCTAATGAAAAACTGTTTTTT. Protein: CASSAGRGANEKLFF.